The rows below give T cell receptor beta chains drawn from one sample of a study of blood T cell repertoires in COVID-19. TCRdb keeps only in-frame clones here, not all; method: immunoSEQ multiplex PCR. The sample has around 260,000 clones; roughly 86% are singletons. Sample: peripheral blood. These receptors all come from a human donor in a cohort sampled during active COVID-19. CDR3s include the opening cysteine and the closing phenylalanine or tryptophan. A D gene is named only where the DNA matches it firmly. Size is stated for part of the rows, as once, few or many counts, or as a class when the clone is expanded.

TRBV7-2	NA	TRBJ2-5	once	TGTGCCAGCAGCTCCTCCCGGGAGACCCAGTACTTC	CASSSSRETQYF
TRBV13	NA	TRBJ1-6	NA	TGTGCCAGCAGCTTTTATGTCGGTGTGGCCCTCCACTTT	CASSFYVGVALHF
TRBV10-1	TRBD1	TRBJ2-7	NA	TGCGCCAGGACCGGGACAGGGTTTTTCCACGAGCAGTACTTC	CARTGTGFFHEQYF
TRBV6-5	NA	TRBJ2-5	NA	TGTGCCAGCAGTTACGGAACAGCCCAAGAGACCCAGTACTTC	CASSYGTAQETQYF
TRBV7-9	NA	TRBJ2-7	NA	TGTGCCAGCAGCCCAAGCGGACTCTTCGCCCACGAGCAGTACTTC	CASSPSGLFAHEQYF
TRBV4-3	TRBD2	TRBJ2-5	NA	TGCGCCAGCAGCCTCGGGGGGGTAGCGGGACGGGAGACCCAGTACTTC	CASSLGGVAGRETQYF
TRBV6-5	NA	TRBJ1-5	NA	TGTGCCAGCAGTCCCCGTACATTGATGAATCAGCCCCAGCATTTT	CASSPRTLMNQPQHF
TRBV19	NA	TRBJ1-4	NA	TGTGCCAGTAGTATTCAGGCTGGGGAGGGAGAAAAACTGTTTTTT	CASSIQAGEGEKLFF
TRBV6-5	NA	TRBJ2-3	NA	TGTGCCAGCATGGATAGCGGCACAGATACGCAGTATTTT	CASMDSGTDTQYF
TRBV12-5	TRBD1	TRBJ2-7	NA	TGTGCTAGTGGGTCCAGGGGGACCTACGAGCAGTACTTC	CASGSRGTYEQYF
TRBV18	NA	TRBJ1-2	NA	TGTGCCAGCTCACCACCCGGGGAGGTTGGGAGCTATGGCTACACCTTC	CASSPPGEVGSYGYTF